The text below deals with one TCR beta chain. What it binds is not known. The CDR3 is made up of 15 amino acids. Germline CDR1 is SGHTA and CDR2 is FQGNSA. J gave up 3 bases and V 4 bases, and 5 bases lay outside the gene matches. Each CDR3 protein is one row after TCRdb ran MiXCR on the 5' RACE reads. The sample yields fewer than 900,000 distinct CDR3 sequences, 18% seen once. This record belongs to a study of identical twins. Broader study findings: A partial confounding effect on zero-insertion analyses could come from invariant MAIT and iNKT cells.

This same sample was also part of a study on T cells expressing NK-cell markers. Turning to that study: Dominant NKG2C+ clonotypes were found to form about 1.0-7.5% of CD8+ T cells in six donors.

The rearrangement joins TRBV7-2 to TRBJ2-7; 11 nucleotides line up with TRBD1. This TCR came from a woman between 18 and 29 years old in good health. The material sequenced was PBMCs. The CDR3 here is CASSYPGTGGYEQYF. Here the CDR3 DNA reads TGTGCCAGCAGCTACCCAGGGACAGGGGGCTACGAGCAGTACTTC.